The 24 T cell receptor beta chains reported below all come from one sample, sequenced in a study of cytomegalovirus exposure and HLA in healthy donors. This PCR relied on a set of 60 Vbeta primers and 13 Jbeta primers. Sequencing was performed with immunoSEQ multiplex PCR; in TCRdb, only in-frame clones are kept and a portion is missing. In the table there are under 200,000 clones, over 75% of which are singletons. The sample consisted of PBMCs. These receptors originate from a woman aged 45-60 years in good health and CMV-seronegative.

The chain combines TRBV28 with TRBJ2-2; 7 nucleotides agree with TRBD1. The V gene's germline CDR1 is MDHEN and CDR2 SYDVKM. The CDR3 covers 14 residues. Losses at the gene ends were 8 bases for V and 1 base for J; bases not matched to a gene: 4. DNA of the CDR3: TGTGCCAGCGGGGGACAGATGAACACCGGGGAGCTGTTTTTT. This translates into CASGGQMNTGELFF. The variable domain in full, completed from reference TRBV28 and TRBJ2-2, reads DVKVTQSSRYLVKRTGEKVFLECVQDMDHENMFWYRQDPGLGLRLIYFSYDVKMKEKGDIPEGYSVSREKKERFSLILESASTNQTSMYLCASGGQMNTGELFFGEGSRLTVL.

The chain uses TRBV9 and TRBJ2-7, with 10 bases identical to TRBD1. This CDR3 is 16 amino acids long. V shed 3 bases, J shed 4 bases, and the junction held 10 bases outside the gene matches. From germline, CDR1 is SGDLS and CDR2 YYNGEE. The CDR3 here is CASSASGTGVLYEQYF. The CDR3 bases are TGTGCCAGCAGCGCCTCAGGGACAGGGGTACTTTACGAGCAGTACTTC.

Comments on this clone: In the same sample, other DNA sequences code for this CDR3. The chain joins TRBV7-9 to TRBJ2-3; 13 bases map to TRBD2. The CDR3 consists of 16 residues. The junction had 4 bases not matched to a gene; V was cut back by 5 bases and J by 2 bases. Germline CDR1 SEHNR, CDR2 FQNEAQ (reference sequence). The CDR3: CASSPGTSGNTDTQYF. CDR3 coding DNA: TGTGCCAGCAGCCCAGGGACTAGCGGGAACACAGATACGCAGTATTTT. The variable domain in full, with the rest retrieved from reference TRBV7-9 and TRBJ2-3, is DTGVSQNPRHKITKRGQNVTFRCDPISEHNRLYWYRQTLGQGPEFLTYFQNEAQLEKSRLLSDRFSAERPKGSFSTLEIQRTEQGDSAMYLCASSPGTSGNTDTQYFGPGTRLTVL.

The chain uses TRBV19 and TRBJ2-2; perhaps TRBD1 as D (6 bases). Germline values: CDR1 LNHDA, CDR2 SQIVND (reference sequence). The CDR3 has 15 residues. V was clipped by 3 bases and J by 6 bases, with 14 bases between them. The CDR3 nucleotides read TGTGCCAGTAGTATTGGGGGCATTGGGGCCGGGGAGCTGTTTTTT. It translates to CASSIGGIGAGELFF.

This rearrangement joins TRBV9 to TRBJ1-5, with TRBD1 as a possible D gene (5 bases). Trimming removed 0 bases from V and 7 bases from J, with 11 bases in between. CDR3 length: 14 residues. Germline lookup yields CDR1 SGDLS and CDR2 YYNGEE. The CDR3 here is CASSVGQGGQPQHF. The CDR3 DNA reads as TGTGCCAGCAGCGTAGGCCAGGGTGGCCAGCCCCAGCATTTT.

The chain recombines TRBV4-1 with TRBJ2-7; 11 positions agree with TRBD1. V gave up 0 bases and J gave up 2 bases; unmatched junction bases: 0. Germline V gives CDR1 MGHRA, CDR2 YSYEKL. The CDR3 sequence is 15 residues long. CDR3 amino acids: CASSQEGQGAYEQYF. CDR3 sequence (DNA): TGCGCCAGCAGCCAAGAGGGACAGGGGGCCTACGAGCAGTACTTC.

The chain combines TRBV7-9 with TRBJ2-7, with 9 bases matching TRBD1. Germline assignment: CDR1 SEHNR and CDR2 FQNEAQ (reference sequence). The CDR3 sequence is 16 residues long. V lost 6 bases, J lost 3 bases, and 12 bases stayed unmatched. CDR3 sequence reads: CASRPPLGTGIYEQYF. The CDR3 bases are TGTGCCAGCAGACCCCCCTTAGGGACAGGGATCTACGAGCAGTACTTC.

This clone was recorded once. The gene calls are TRBV11-1 and TRBJ2-7, with 15 bases fitting TRBD2. The CDR3 totals 19 residues. V was pared by 5 bases and J by 0 bases, with 11 bases of the junction left unmatched. Germline V lookup: CDR1 SGHAT, CDR2 FQDESV (reference sequence). The CDR3 sequence: CASSQQGTSGGHFSYEQYF. In nucleotides, the CDR3 is TGTGCCAGCAGCCAGCAAGGGACTAGCGGGGGGCATTTCTCCTACGAGCAGTACTTC.

This clone occurred once. The V call is TRBV7-2, the J call TRBJ1-2; 7 nucleotides line up with TRBD1. The V gene end was trimmed by 1 base and the J gene end by 7 bases; junction bases not matched to a gene: 15. Looked up from germline, CDR1 is SGHTA and CDR2 is FQGNSA. The CDR3 length is 17 residues. DNA for the CDR3: TGTGCCAGCAGCTTAGGGTCGCTCCGGGACAGAATTCTTGGCTACACCTTC. Translating it yields CASSLGSLRDRILGYTF.

The rearrangement joins TRBV7-3 to TRBJ2-3; 11 bases line up with TRBD2. This CDR3 region has 18 residues. Per the germline V gene, CDR1 is SGHTA and CDR2 is FQGTGA. The J segment lost 2 bases and the V segment lost 3 bases, leaving 10 bases of the junction unmatched. CDR3 nucleotide sequence: TGTGCCAGCAGCTTGGGACTGCTAGCGGGGGGAGTCACAGATACGCAGTATTTT. It is translated as CASSLGLLAGGVTDTQYF. Full variable domain (remainder filled in from reference TRBV7-3 and TRBJ2-3): GAGVSQTPSNKVTEKGKYVELRCDPISGHTALYWYRQSLGQGPEFLIYFQGTGAADDSGLPNDRFFAVRPEGSVSTLKIQRTERGDSAVYLCASSLGLLAGGVTDTQYFGPGTRLTVL.

This clone was seen a few times. V and J are TRBV14 and TRBJ2-3; 11 bases line up with TRBD1. The V gene end was trimmed by 4 bases and the J gene end by 5 bases; junction bases not matched to a gene: 8. Per germline, CDR1 SGHDN and CDR2 FVKESK. This CDR3 contains 16 residues. As DNA, the CDR3 is TGTGCCAGCAGCCTTCGACGGACAGGGGGCGTAGATACGCAGTATTTT. The encoded protein is CASSLRRTGGVDTQYF. Using reference TRBV14 and TRBJ2-3 for the parts outside the CDR3, the full variable domain is EAGVTQFPSHSVIEKGQTVTLRCDPISGHDNLYWYRRVMGKEIKFLLHFVKESKQDESGMPNNRFLAERTGGTYSTLKVQPAELEDSGVYFCASSLRRTGGVDTQYFGPGTRLTVL.

The gene calls are TRBV28 and TRBJ1-5, with 11 bases that match TRBD1. The CDR3 length is 15 residues. With V trimmed by 4 bases and J by 7 bases, 6 bases remained unmatched. Germline lookup yields CDR1 MDHEN and CDR2 SYDVKM. Here the CDR3 reads CASSSTGTGGQPQHF. CDR3 coding DNA: TGTGCCAGCAGTTCAACCGGGACAGGGGGACAGCCCCAGCATTTT.

A single count supports this clone. The chain has TRBV2 and TRBJ2-3; D is uncertain. Germline V CDR1 and CDR2: SNHLY, FYNNEI. The CDR3 totals 20 residues. Trimming took off 2 bases at V and 0 bases at J, with 24 bases between the two ends. The CDR3 region is CASSERRLRSPLTSTDTQYF. The CDR3 DNA reads as TGTGCCAGCAGTGAAAGACGGTTGCGGAGCCCTCTAACTAGCACAGATACGCAGTATTTT. The full variable domain, its missing parts supplied by reference TRBV2 and TRBJ2-3, is EPEVTQTPSHQVTQMGQEVILRCVPISNHLYFYWYRQILGQKVEFLVSFYNNEISEKSEIFDDQFSVERPDGSNFTLKIRSTKLEDSAMYFCASSERRLRSPLTSTDTQYFGPGTRLTVL.

The V call is TRBV28, the J call TRBJ1-2; D is unclear. The ends were cut back, 10 bases at V and 3 bases at J, with 15 bases in the middle. The germline V gene encodes CDR1 MDHEN and CDR2 SYDVKM. The CDR3 runs 13 residues. DNA of the CDR3: TGTGCCATCCGCTCGGGGAGGTACTATGGCTACACCTTC. Protein product: CAIRSGRYYGYTF.

The CDR3 here is CASSYSQGVFYGYTF. CDR3 sequence (DNA): TGTGCCAGCAGTTACTCGCAGGGGGTCTTCTATGGCTACACCTTC. The chain has TRBV6-5 and TRBJ1-2; 7 bases match TRBD1. J gave up 4 bases and V 0 bases, and 5 bases lay outside the gene matches. Germline V gene sequence: CDR1 MNHEY, CDR2 SVGAGI. This CDR3 region has 15 residues.

A single count supports this clone. The chain has TRBV2 and TRBJ2-5; maybe TRBD2 (6 bases). CDR3 size: 12 residues. Germline V lookup: CDR1 SNHLY, CDR2 FYNNEI. Trimming pared 7 bases from V and 5 bases from J, leaving 11 bases between. The CDR3 DNA follows: TGTGCCAGCACGGAGGGGAGGGAGACCCAGTACTTC. Its protein product is CASTEGRETQYF.

The gene calls are TRBV7-2 and TRBJ1-2; 9 bases align to TRBD1. The CDR3 extends over 16 amino acids. The V gene's germline CDR1 is SGHTA and CDR2 FQGNSA. With V trimmed by 1 base and J by 4 bases, 7 bases remained unmatched. The CDR3, as DNA: TGTGCCAGCAGCTTAGGCGGGACAGGGTCTGGCTATGGCTACACCTTC. Translated: CASSLGGTGSGYGYTF.

V usage is TRBV7-3 and J usage is TRBJ2-2, with 7 bases that match TRBD1. CDR1 and CDR2 from the germline V gene are SGHTA and FQGTGA. The CDR3 sequence is 17 residues long. V gave up 0 bases and J gave up 5 bases; unmatched junction bases: 9. For the CDR3, the DNA is TGTGCCAGCAGCTTAACGTTAAAGGGGGCTCGGACCGGGGAGCTGTTTTTT. This sequence encodes CASSLTLKGARTGELFF.

The rearrangement joins TRBV5-1 to TRBJ1-1; D not certain. The V gene's germline CDR1 is SGHRS and CDR2 YFSETQ. This CDR3 spans 14 amino acids. The germline V and J ends were trimmed by 1 base and 5 bases, with 12 bases remaining between them. The CDR3 DNA reads as TGCGCCAGCAGCTTGCTGGGAGAAGGGACTGAAGCTTTCTTT. This translates into CASSLLGEGTEAFF.

The chain uses TRBV7-2 and TRBJ2-2; D is uncertain. Germline V gene sequence: CDR1 SGHTA, CDR2 FQGNSA. The CDR3 runs 12 residues. V dropped 7 bases and J dropped 6 bases, with 9 bases sitting between them. DNA of the CDR3: TGTGCCAGCAAGCGTGGCGCCGGGGAGCTGTTTTTT. It encodes CASKRGAGELFF.

In DNA, the CDR3 is TGTGCCTGGACGAAGATACCGGGACTTTTAGGCGGGGAGCTGTTTTTT. It specifies CAWTKIPGLLGGELFF. This rearrangement joins TRBV30 to TRBJ2-2, with a possible D match to TRBD2 (6 bases). The CDR3 runs 16 residues. CDR1 and CDR2 (germline): GTSNPN, SVGIG (reference sequence). V gave up 4 bases and J gave up 7 bases, with 22 bases separating them.

The rearrangement links TRBV28 to TRBJ2-7, with a weak D call TRBD1 (5 bases). Germline assignment: CDR1 MDHEN and CDR2 SYDVKM. This CDR3 region has 12 residues. Trimming took off 8 bases at V and 9 bases at J, with 17 bases between the two ends. In nucleotides, the CDR3 is TGTGCCAGCGGCCTCCAGGACACCGGGCAGTACTTC. It is translated as CASGLQDTGQYF. The full variable domain, in which reference TRBV28 and TRBJ2-7 provide the parts outside the CDR3, is DVKVTQSSRYLVKRTGEKVFLECVQDMDHENMFWYRQDPGLGLRLIYFSYDVKMKEKGDIPEGYSVSREKKERFSLILESASTNQTSMYLCASGLQDTGQYFGPGTRLTVT.

This chain joins TRBV15 and TRBJ2-3; 8 nucleotides line up with TRBD2. Germline V CDR1 and CDR2: LNHNV, YYDKDF (reference sequence). CDR3 length equals 17 residues. After removal of 5 bases from V and 2 bases from J, the junction contained 12 bases not matched to a gene. The CDR3 nucleotides read TGTGCCACCAGCGCGCCGTGGGGAGCGGGGGACACAGATACGCAGTATTTT. This codes for CATSAPWGAGDTDTQYF.

The gene calls are TRBV4-2 and TRBJ2-7; 11 bases line up with TRBD2. The CDR3 length is 17 residues. Germline V gene data show CDR1 as LGHNA and CDR2 as YNFKEQ. The ends lost 4 bases at V and 12 bases at J; junction bases unmatched: 20. The CDR3 DNA reads as TGTGCCAGCAGCCTTTCTCCTTTAGCGGGAGGGGGCCCCCGACCGTACTTC. Translation gives CASSLSPLAGGGPRPYF.